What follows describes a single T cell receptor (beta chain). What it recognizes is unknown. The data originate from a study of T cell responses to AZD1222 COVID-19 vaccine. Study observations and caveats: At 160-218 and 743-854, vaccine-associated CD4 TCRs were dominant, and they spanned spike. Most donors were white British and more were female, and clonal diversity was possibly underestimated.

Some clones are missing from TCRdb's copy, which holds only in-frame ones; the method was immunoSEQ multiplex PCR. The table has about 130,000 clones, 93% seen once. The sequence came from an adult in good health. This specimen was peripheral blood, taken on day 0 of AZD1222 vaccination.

CDR3 in amino acids: CASSPPGYGYTF. The DNA for the CDR3 is TGTGCCAGCAGCCCCCCCGGCTATGGCTACACCTTC. The chain joins TRBV9 to TRBJ1-2; no definite D call. The CDR3 totals 12 residues. The V end was cut by 4 bases, the J end by 4 bases, with 8 bases between. The germline V gene has CDR1 SGDLS and CDR2 YYNGEE.